The 4 T cell receptor beta chains below all came from one sample that was sequenced in a study of T-cell memory formation after mild COVID-19. TCRdb processed the 5' RACE reads anew with MiXCR; each CDR3 protein has one entry. Here the sample spans some 130,000 distinct CDR3 sequences, around a sixth being singletons. Sequencing was performed on PBMCs or a T cell subset sorted from them (not recorded which). All receptors come from an adult woman who had mild COVID-19 (a few samples of this study predate the infection). Cell type and time point are not known.

This clonotype showed up just a few times. This chain links TRBV7-2 with TRBJ2-1; D possibly corresponds to TRBD2 (6 bases). The germline V gene has CDR1 SGHTA and CDR2 FQGNSA. This CDR3 is built from 14 residues. V dropped 1 base and J dropped 5 bases, with 9 bases sitting between them. The CDR3 nucleotides are TGTGCCAGCAGCTTAGACCTAGCGAACAATGAGCAGTTCTTC. It specifies CASSLDLANNEQFF.

The chain recombines TRBV3-1 with TRBJ2-5, with 8 bases lining up with TRBD1. V was pared by 2 bases and J by 2 bases, with 4 bases of the junction left unmatched. This CDR3 has 15 residues. Germline values: CDR1 LGHDT, CDR2 YNNKEL (reference sequence). Here the CDR3 DNA reads TGTGCCAGCAGCCAAATGACAGGGGTACAAGAGACCCAGTACTTC. Translation: CASSQMTGVQETQYF.

The chain carries TRBV12-3 or TRBV12-4 and TRBJ2-3; tentative D call: TRBD2 (6 bases). V lost 6 bases and J 1 base, leaving 17 bases between the germline ends. The CDR3 is made up of 16 amino acids. The CDR3 protein is CASSRVRWGGTDTQYF. CDR3 DNA: TGTGCCAGCAGCCGAGTCCGGTGGGGGGGCACAGATACGCAGTATTTT.

In nucleotides, the CDR3 is TGCGCCAGCAGCCATCTAACGGTTGGGAACACCGGGGAGCTGTTTTTT. Its translation: CASSHLTVGNTGELFF. This chain joins TRBV4-1 and TRBJ2-2, with unresolved D. Deletions cut 3 bases from V and 1 base from J, with 12 bases between. This CDR3 contains 16 residues. Germline V CDR1 and CDR2: MGHRA, YSYEKL.